The 32 T cell receptor beta chains listed next were all sequenced from one sample in a study of T cells in Graves' hyperthyroidism and ophthalmopathy. Amplification of TCR beta CDR3 regions was performed using RNA transcripts as template. The primer set for the first-round RT-PCR of the TCR CDR3 was HTBI. TCRdb re-called the multiplex PCR reads with MiXCR, one entry per CDR3 protein. The data hold a few hundred thousand distinct CDR3 sequences, with 13% to 15% observed a single time. Specimen: blood. The receptor source for this set is a woman under 40 with Graves' ophthalmopathy.

The rearrangement uses TRBV10-3 and TRBJ2-3, with D possibly matching TRBD1 (6 bases). The J call may not be correct, given that the DNA end is closer to TRBJ1-5. The germline gives CDR1 ENHRY, CDR2 SYGVKD. The CDR3 consists of 14 residues. In DNA, the CDR3 is TGTGCCATCGCCTCAGCGGGGGGCGCAGATACGCAGCATTTT. As protein: CAIASAGGADTQHF.

The table lists this clonotype with a few counts. V gene TRBV12-3 or TRBV12-4 combines with J gene TRBJ1-2; D ambiguous. CDR3 length equals 15 residues. V was clipped by 3 bases and J by 0 bases, with 11 bases between them. The CDR3 region is CASSLIRSANYGYTF. The CDR3 DNA sequence: TGTGCCAGCAGTTTGATCAGATCTGCTAACTATGGCTACACCTTC.

This clonotype was counted at least ten times. This chain joins TRBV28 and TRBJ2-3, with TRBD2 identical over 7 bases. This CDR3 has 15 residues. V was clipped by 5 bases and J by 0 bases; unmatched bases: 5. CDR1 and CDR2 (germline): MDHEN, SYDVKM. For the CDR3, the DNA is TGTGCCAGCAGTCGCGGGGGTGCTAGCACAGATACGCAGTATTTT. Its protein product is CASSRGGASTDTQYF.

Many counts were recorded for this clonotype. The rearrangement uses TRBV20-1 and TRBJ1-4, with D perhaps matching TRBD1 (5 bases). The germline V gene has CDR1 DFQATT and CDR2 SNEGSKA (reference sequence). The length of the CDR3 is 15 residues. V was pared by 3 bases and J by 5 bases, with 16 bases between. The CDR3 reads CSASAADTSNEKLFF. The CDR3 region has the DNA TGCAGTGCTAGCGCCGCGGACACCTCGAATGAAAAACTGTTTTTT.

The sample holds many counts of this clonotype. The CDR3: CASSLTGVLNSPLHF. The CDR3 region has the DNA TGCGCCAGCAGCTTGACAGGGGTCCTTAATTCACCCCTCCACTTT. The V and J genes are TRBV5-1 and TRBJ1-6; 7 nucleotides align to TRBD1. After removal of 1 base from V and 6 bases from J, the junction contained 4 bases not matched to a gene. The CDR3 covers 15 residues. CDR1 is SGHRS, CDR2 YFSETQ, per germline.

In this sample, this clonotype turned up many times. The chain combines TRBV6-1 with TRBJ2-1; D is possibly TRBD1 or TRBD2 (6 bases each). The CDR3 is 15 amino acids. V lost 1 base and J 5 bases, leaving 12 bases between the germline ends. From germline, CDR1 is MNHNS and CDR2 SASEGT. The CDR3 nucleotides are TGTGCCAGCAGTGAAGTTGGGGGGCCGGACAATGAGCAGTTCTTC. This encodes CASSEVGGPDNEQFF.

The chain combines TRBV4-1 with TRBJ2-1, with 9 bases aligning to TRBD2. V was pared by 0 bases and J by 4 bases, with 7 bases of the junction left unmatched. The germline gives CDR1 MGHRA, CDR2 YSYEKL. CDR3 length: 17 residues. The CDR3 loop is CASSQDFPSGGYNEQFF. Here the CDR3 DNA reads TGCGCCAGCAGCCAAGATTTTCCCAGCGGGGGGTACAATGAGCAGTTCTTC.

This clonotype was observed a handful of times. The V call is TRBV24-1, the J call TRBJ2-1; D call uncertain. V dropped 6 bases and J dropped 5 bases, with 7 bases sitting between them. Germline CDR1 reads KGHDR; CDR2 reads SFDVKD. The length of the CDR3 is 12 residues. The CDR3 sequence is CATSKADNEQFF. The CDR3 DNA reads TGTGCCACCAGTAAGGCTGACAATGAGCAGTTCTTC.

This clonotype occurred many times. The CDR3 coding sequence is TGTGCCAGCAGTTACGGGTCTACAGGGTTTGCCGGGAGGTTGGAGACCCAGTACTTC. Amino acids: CASSYGSTGFAGRLETQYF. This rearrangement joins TRBV6-2 or TRBV6-3 to TRBJ2-5; a weak D match, TRBD2 (7 bases). The germline CDR1 and CDR2 sequences are MNHEY and SVGEGT. The CDR3 loop spans 19 amino acids. V lost 2 bases and J 5 bases, leaving 27 bases between the germline ends.

For this clonotype: A much larger clone differs by one base, so this may be a read error. The chain uses TRBV7-2 and TRBJ2-1, with TRBD2 matching over 9 bases. The length of the CDR3 is 15 residues. Germline CDR1 and CDR2: SGHTA and FQGNSA. CDR3 protein: CASSTRAGGHNEQSF. DNA of the CDR3: TGTGCCAGCAGCACCCGGGCGGGGGGGCACAATGAGCAGTCCTTC.

This clonotype was seen at least ten times. The J gene is TRBJ2-7, the V gene TRBV12-3 or TRBV12-4, with D perhaps matching TRBD2 (6 bases). V lost 3 bases to trimming and J lost 7 bases, with 16 bases between them. This CDR3 has 14 amino acids. CDR3 in DNA: TGTGCCAGCAGTTTCGGAGGGACGACTGGGGAGCAGTACTTC. Translating it yields CASSFGGTTGEQYF.

This clonotype was observed at least ten times. This chain links TRBV28 with TRBJ2-3; 9 bases are a match to TRBD2. This CDR3 has 15 residues. V dropped 6 bases and J dropped 1; count of bases not matched to a gene: 5. The germline CDR1 and CDR2 sequences are MDHEN and SYDVKM. CDR3 DNA sequence: TGTGCCAGCAGCCCTCCTAGCGGGGGCACAGATACGCAGTATTTT. Amino acids: CASSPPSGGTDTQYF. Combining the CDR3 with reference TRBV28 and TRBJ2-3 gives the whole variable domain DVKVTQSSRYLVKRTGEKVFLECVQDMDHENMFWYRQDPGLGLRLIYFSYDVKMKEKGDIPEGYSVSREKKERFSLILESASTNQTSMYLCASSPPSGGTDTQYFGPGTRLTVL.

This clonotype showed up many times. This rearrangement joins TRBV7-3 to TRBJ2-3; 9 bases are a match to TRBD1. The CDR3 sequence is 16 residues long. V gave up 4 bases and J gave up 2 bases; unmatched junction bases: 7. CDR1 and CDR2 from the germline V gene are SGHTA and FQGTGA. The CDR3 DNA is TGTGCCAGCAGCTCCGGGACAGGGTCCCACACAGATACGCAGTATTTT. This encodes CASSSGTGSHTDTQYF.

The J gene is TRBJ1-2, the V gene TRBV12-3 or TRBV12-4, with 9 bases matching TRBD1. The CDR3 length is 15 residues. Trimming cost V 3 bases and J 8 bases; bases outside gene matches: 10. Here the CDR3 reads CASSFGSAQGAGYTF. CDR3 nucleotides: TGTGCCAGCAGTTTTGGAAGTGCACAGGGGGCGGGCTACACCTTC.

This clonotype was seen repeatedly, ten times or more. V usage is TRBV2 and J usage is TRBJ2-7, with D possibly being TRBD1 or TRBD2 (6 bases each). V lost 6 bases, J lost 0 bases, and 15 bases lay in between. The CDR3 extends over 15 amino acids. From germline, CDR1 is SNHLY and CDR2 FYNNEI. The CDR3 sequence: CASRMTGLPSYEQYF. The CDR3 bases are TGTGCCAGCAGAATGACAGGACTACCCTCCTACGAGCAGTACTTC.

The chain is built from TRBV12-3 or TRBV12-4 and TRBJ2-3, with D tentatively TRBD1 or TRBD2 (6 bases each). The CDR3 has 14 amino acids. V was pared by 1 base and J by 5 bases, with 10 bases between. Written as DNA, the CDR3 is TGTGCCAGCAGTTTAGGGGGGGCGAAAGATACGCAGTATTTT. It translates to CASSLGGAKDTQYF.

This clonotype was detected a few times. The rearrangement uses TRBV6-1 and TRBJ2-7, with D possibly being TRBD1 or TRBD2 (5 bases each). Trimming removed 5 bases at V and 2 bases at J, with 13 bases between. Germline loops: CDR1 MNHNS, CDR2 SASEGT. CDR3 length equals 14 residues. The CDR3 DNA follows: TGTGCCAGCAGTTTTCGGGGACCCCCCTACGAGCAGTACTTC. Its protein product is CASSFRGPPYEQYF.

This clonotype was recorded many times. The J gene is TRBJ2-2, the V gene TRBV20-1; no firm D call. The CDR3 contains 16 residues. Trimming took off 0 bases at V and 1 base at J, with 12 bases between the two ends. The germline V gene has CDR1 DFQATT and CDR2 SNEGSKA (reference sequence). The CDR3 here is CSARDSIHLNTGELFF. For the CDR3, the DNA is TGCAGTGCTAGAGACTCCATACACCTGAACACCGGGGAGCTGTTTTTT.

This clonotype was seen many times. V is TRBV28 and J is TRBJ2-1, with 9 bases aligning to TRBD1. CDR3 length: 14 residues. The V gene's germline CDR1 is MDHEN and CDR2 SYDVKM. V dropped 5 bases and J dropped 5; count of bases not matched to a gene: 4. The CDR3: CASSGQGRNNEQFF. The CDR3 coding sequence is TGTGCCAGCAGTGGACAGGGGAGGAACAATGAGCAGTTCTTC.

As concerns this clonotype: One end of the junction does not line up with germline, which may come from a read error. This chain connects TRBV28 to TRBJ2-3; D is unresolved. The CDR3 has 13 amino acids. Germline V lookup: CDR1 MDHEN, CDR2 SYDVKM. The CDR3 is CASSLESPDTQCF. The CDR3 DNA is TGTGCCAGCAGTTTAGAGTCGCCAGATACGCAGTGCTTT.

Points on this clonotype: A much larger clone is a single base away; this may be a read error. The rearrangement links TRBV28 to TRBJ1-4, with TRBD1 matching 8 bases. With 1 base clipped from V and 7 bases from J, the junction kept 8 bases outside the gene matches. The CDR3 runs to 16 residues. The germline CDR1 and CDR2 sequences are MDHEN and SYDVKM. CDR3 loop: CASSLYPRGQGEKLFF. The CDR3 nucleotides read TGTGCCAGCAGTTTATATCCCCGCGGACAGGGTGAAAAACTGTTTTTT.

This clonotype appeared many times. The chain uses TRBV5-1 and TRBJ2-1; TRBD2 matches 10 bases. Germline V gene lookup returns CDR1 SGHRS and CDR2 YFSETQ. The junction had 10 bases not matched to a gene; V was cut back by 7 bases and J by 3 bases. The CDR3 runs 16 residues. The CDR3, as DNA: TGCGCCAGCGGACCTTTTAGCGGGGGGTTCTACAATGAGCAGTTCTTC. It encodes CASGPFSGGFYNEQFF.

The chain uses TRBV6-4 and TRBJ2-1, with TRBD2 matching over 8 bases. The CDR3 contains 15 residues. Trimming at V came to 3 bases and at J to 5 bases, leaving 6 bases not matched to a gene. Germline CDR1 and CDR2: MRHNA and SNTAGT. CDR3 region: CASSEVAGTHNEQFF. The CDR3 coding sequence is TGTGCCAGCAGTGAGGTAGCGGGAACACACAATGAGCAGTTCTTC.

This clonotype was seen repeatedly, ten times or more. The chain links TRBV18 to TRBJ1-3; D might be TRBD1 (6 bases). Per germline, CDR1 KGHSH and CDR2 LQKENI. This CDR3 is 16 amino acids long. V lost 3 bases and J lost 6, with 18 bases in between. Written as DNA, the CDR3 is TGTGCCAGCTCACCCTACAGGGAATTCCGTGAAAACACCATATATTTT. Amino acids: CASSPYREFRENTIYF.

Many counts were recorded for this clonotype. The genes are TRBV9 and TRBJ2-2; 8 nucleotides line up with TRBD2. Germline assignment: CDR1 SGDLS and CDR2 YYNGEE. The CDR3 extends over 17 amino acids. V lost 1 base, J lost 6 bases, and 11 bases stayed unmatched. The CDR3 DNA is TGTGCCAGCAGCGTACGAGCGGGGGTCCCCGTAGCCGGGGAGCTGTTTTTT. Translation gives CASSVRAGVPVAGELFF.

This clonotype was seen repeatedly, ten times or more. The chain joins TRBV7-9 to TRBJ2-7; maybe TRBD2 (6 bases). V was cut by 7 bases and J by 4 bases, with 20 bases left in between. The CDR3 covers 15 residues. The germline gives CDR1 SEHNR, CDR2 FQNEAQ (reference sequence). CDR3 protein: CASTLEGDWEYEQYF. CDR3 nucleotide sequence: TGTGCCAGCACCCTGGAGGGAGACTGGGAATACGAGCAGTACTTC.

This clonotype was counted many times. CDR3 protein: CASSSRPAHLANEKLFF. The CDR3 bases are TGTGCCAGCAGCTCCCGTCCGGCTCACCTAGCTAATGAAAAACTGTTTTTT. The chain has TRBV7-8 and TRBJ1-4; D is uncertain. V was clipped by 4 bases and J by 3 bases, with 18 bases between them. The germline gives CDR1 SGHVS, CDR2 FQNEAQ. This CDR3 is built from 17 residues.

The J gene is TRBJ2-3, the V gene TRBV11-2; no definite D call. Trimming took 1 base from V and 1 from J, leaving 12 bases between them. The CDR3 contains 16 residues. Germline V gene sequence: CDR1 SGHAT, CDR2 FQNNGV. The CDR3 bases are TGTGCCAGCAGCTTAGGATCCCCGAGAGGCACAGATACGCAGTATTTT. This encodes CASSLGSPRGTDTQYF.

CDR3 sequence (DNA): TGCGCCAGCAGTGAGTTAGAAACAGGATACCGCCCTCTATACCTCTATGGCTACACCTTC. As protein: CASSELETGYRPLYLYGYTF. The rearrangement links TRBV10-2 to TRBJ1-2, with D possibly matching TRBD1 (5 bases). The CDR3 consists of 20 residues. V lost 1 base, J lost 4 bases, and 28 bases lay in between. Germline CDR1 is WSHSY and CDR2 is SAAADI.

This clonotype occurred many times. Here the CDR3 DNA reads TGTGCCTGGAGTGTAACCCCGGGACAGTCGCTCAAACTGTTTTTT. It specifies CAWSVTPGQSLKLFF. The chain links TRBV30 to TRBJ1-4; 7 bases line up with TRBD1. Germline trimming cut 0 bases from V and 11 bases from J; bases unmatched to any gene: 12. The V gene's germline CDR1 is GTSNPN and CDR2 SVGIG (reference sequence). The CDR3 contains 15 residues.

J is TRBJ1-3 and V is TRBV20-1, with a tentative D call TRBD1 (5 bases). The germline V and J ends were trimmed by 6 bases and 0 bases, with 18 bases remaining between them. CDR3 length equals 16 residues. CDR1 DFQATT and CDR2 SNEGSKA come from the germline V gene (reference sequence). CDR3 nucleotide sequence: TGCAGTGCCAGGAACCCTACAGGCTTCTCTGGAAACACCATATATTTT. Translated: CSARNPTGFSGNTIYF.

This clonotype was observed at least ten times. The chain joins TRBV2 to TRBJ1-2; 8 bases line up with TRBD1. The CDR3 contains 13 residues. The V segment lost 7 bases and the J segment 3 bases; nucleotides outside the gene matches: 4. Germline V lookup: CDR1 SNHLY, CDR2 FYNNEI. CDR3 sequence (DNA): TGTGCCAGCACTCCGACAGGGGACTATGGCTACACCTTC. It specifies CASTPTGDYGYTF.